This TCR beta chain came from a study of OX40 agonist ivuxolimab in advanced cancers. General study points: Among T cells, CD8+ cells averaged more expanded clones than CD4+ cells.

The CDR3 sequence is 15 residues long. CDR1 is SGHTS and CDR2 is YDEGEE in the germline V gene. The V end was cut by 5 bases, the J end by 3 bases, with 14 bases between. Comment on this clone: Antigen unknown.

Generated by immunoSEQ multiplex PCR, the TCRdb table keeps only in-frame clones and is missing some. The data hold 74,000 or so clones, with about nine tenths observed a single time. The starting material was CD4+ or CD8+ T cells sorted from blood, obtained in a trial of the OX40 agonist ivuxolimab. The chain has TRBV5-8 and TRBJ1-4, with D possibly TRBD1 on 6 matching bases. The sequence derives from an adult with an advanced solid tumor such as melanoma, head and neck, liver or kidney cancer. CDR3 loop: CASRPTGLSNEKLFF. As DNA, the CDR3 is TGTGCCAGCAGGCCAACAGGGTTATCTAATGAAAAACTGTTTTTT.